The rows below give T cell receptor beta chains drawn from one sample of a study of T cells in localized non-small cell lung cancer. The protocol was immunoSEQ multiplex PCR, while the TCRdb copy is restricted to in-frame clones and leaves out a portion. The sample includes tens of thousands of clones, more than 85% of them seen just once. The sample was peripheral blood, taken before any cancer treatment. The receptors derive from a man aged 40-75 years with stage I lung adenocarcinoma. The CDR3 runs from the conserved cysteine through the conserved F or W. Each record gives: V gene, J gene, clone size, D gene, CDR3 protein, CDR3 DNA. D genes are given only for firm matches. Only some rows state a clone size, as once, few, many or a class for expanded clones.

TRBV30	TRBJ2-5	few	-	CAWRKEGTETQYF	TGTGCCTGGAGGAAGGAGGGGACTGAGACCCAGTACTTC
TRBV7-2	TRBJ2-3	-	TRBD2	CASSPGTSGKYTQYF	TGTGCCAGCAGCCCGGGGACTAGCGGGAAGTATACGCAGTATTTT
TRBV30	TRBJ1-6	-	-	CAWRAPGVGSPLHF	TGTGCCTGGAGAGCTCCAGGGGTCGGATCACCCCTCCACTTT
TRBV6-5	TRBJ2-7	-	TRBD2	CASSPTTSGAYEQYF	TGTGCCAGCAGTCCGACGACTAGCGGAGCCTACGAGCAGTACTTC
TRBV15	TRBJ2-7	-	-	CATSREESDEQYF	TGTGCCACCAGCAGAGAAGAAAGCGACGAGCAGTACTTC
TRBV5-1	TRBJ1-1	-	-	CASTSGALVNTEAFF	TGCGCCAGCACTTCCGGAGCGTTGGTGAACACTGAAGCTTTCTTT
TRBV13	TRBJ2-4	-	TRBD2	CASSSGGRTDIQYF	TGTGCCAGCAGCTCGGGGGGGAGGACGGACATTCAGTACTTC
TRBV9	TRBJ2-1	-	-	CASSVGETEQFF	TGTGCCAGCAGCGTAGGGGAGACTGAGCAGTTCTTC
TRBV5-8	TRBJ1-5	-	-	CASSTRGGYSNQPQHF	TGTGCCAGCAGCACCAGGGGTGGCTATAGCAATCAGCCCCAGCATTTT
TRBV4-1	TRBJ2-3	-	-	CASSPTEARTDTQYF	TGCGCCAGCAGCCCAACAGAAGCCCGCACAGATACGCAGTATTTT
TRBV5-1	TRBJ2-7	-	-	CASSLVRSQWYF	TGCGCCAGCAGCTTGGTGCGGTCTCAGTGGTACTTC
TRBV27	TRBJ2-1	-	-	CASSLIGGATYNEQFF	TGTGCCAGCAGTTTAATTGGGGGCGCTACCTACAATGAGCAGTTCTTC
TRBV10-3	TRBJ1-2	-	-	CAITRQASIRSNYGYTF	TGTGCCATCACGAGACAGGCGTCGATCCGTTCTAACTATGGCTACACCTTC
TRBV9	TRBJ2-5	-	TRBD2	CASSVGPSGGEETQYF	TGTGCCAGCAGCGTAGGTCCTAGCGGGGGAGAAGAGACCCAGTACTTC
TRBV7-9	TRBJ1-2	-	-	CASSFEPAPDGYTF	TGTGCCAGCAGCTTCGAACCGGCCCCCGACGGCTACACCTTC
TRBV27	TRBJ2-7	-	-	CASSFKGHFYEQYF	TGTGCCAGCAGTTTCAAGGGACATTTCTACGAGCAGTACTTC
TRBV7-9	TRBJ2-6	-	TRBD1	CASSLGVTGVGANVLTF	TGTGCCAGCAGCTTAGGGGTGACAGGGGTCGGGGCCAACGTCCTGACTTTC
TRBV28	TRBJ2-7	-	-	CASLSGISYEQYF	TGTGCCAGCTTGTCGGGCATTTCCTACGAGCAGTACTTC